Each of the 30 T cell receptor beta chains below was sequenced from the same sample in a study of shared clonotypes between healthy human individuals (dated by TCRdb to the early 2020s). Library generation was performed with the immunoSEQ multiplex PCR assay. TCRdb stores this immuneACCESS table with in-frame sequences only. Part of the clones is absent; in the studies checked, under half of the shortfall reflects unresolved V genes, and no reason is known for the rest. The sample table shows about 2.3 million clones, and more than 85% are seen once. The ten largest clonotypes hold about 0.37% of the sample. The sample comprised naive CD4+ T cells from PBMCs. The label giving this sample's cell subset or site can be read as: CD45RA+ positively selected. The receptors stem from a man aged 18-30 years in good health. Some clones in this sample may be carry-over from other donors' samples.

The chain is built from TRBV7-9 and TRBJ2-5; no clear D. Trimming cost V 4 bases and J 5 bases, with 8 bases left between them. The CDR3 is 12 residues long. Germline loops: CDR1 SEHNR, CDR2 FQNEAQ (reference sequence). The CDR3 DNA reads TGTGCCAGCAGCTCCACACCGGAGACCCAGTACTTC. It is translated as CASSSTPETQYF. The variable domain in full, completed from reference TRBV7-9 and TRBJ2-5, reads DTGVSQNPRHKITKRGQNVTFRCDPISEHNRLYWYRQTLGQGPEFLTYFQNEAQLEKSRLLSDRFSAERPKGSFSTLEIQRTEQGDSAMYLCASSSTPETQYFGPGTRLLVL.

The chain is built from TRBV7-3 and TRBJ1-1; D is perhaps TRBD1 (5 bases). Germline V gene data show CDR1 as SGHTA and CDR2 as FQGTGA. The CDR3 totals 14 residues. V was trimmed by 2 bases and J by 5 bases, leaving 12 bases between them. The CDR3 is CASSLERGLTEAFF. In DNA form, the CDR3 reads TGTGCCAGCAGCTTAGAACGGGGACTGACTGAAGCTTTCTTT.

This clone was recorded only once. The chain combines TRBV5-1 with TRBJ1-4; maybe TRBD1 (5 bases). The ends were cut back, 0 bases at V and 3 bases at J, with 15 bases in the middle. CDR1 and CDR2 from the germline V gene are SGHRS and YFSETQ. CDR3 size: 17 residues. CDR3 region: CASSLGGRQAANEKLFF. The DNA for the CDR3 is TGCGCCAGCAGCTTGGGGGGCAGGCAGGCTGCTAATGAAAAACTGTTTTTT.

This chain links TRBV6-1 with TRBJ2-7; D is unclear. This CDR3 contains 11 residues. Germline CDR1 reads MNHNS; CDR2 reads SASEGT. The V gene lost 10 bases and the J gene lost 4 bases, with 11 bases spanning the gap. The CDR3 DNA reads as TGTGCCAACTTCCTCCCATACGAGCAGTACTTC. This gives the protein CANFLPYEQYF.

This chain uses TRBV6-1 with TRBJ2-7; D uncertain. V was trimmed by 8 bases and J by 9 bases, leaving 14 bases between them. The CDR3 totals 11 residues. Germline V lookup: CDR1 MNHNS, CDR2 SASEGT. CDR3 sequence reads: CASSPRVGQYF. For the CDR3, the DNA is TGTGCCAGCTCCCCCCGGGTTGGGCAGTACTTC.

The chain links TRBV7-3 to TRBJ2-3, with no clear D. CDR1 and CDR2 (germline): SGHTA, FQGTGA. Trimming pared 8 bases from V and 6 bases from J, leaving 9 bases between. The CDR3 has 11 amino acids. CDR3: CASGFGDTQYF. The CDR3 DNA is TGTGCCAGCGGGTTCGGGGATACGCAGTATTTT.

The chain has TRBV6-5 and TRBJ2-3; no firm D call. Trimming stripped 6 bases from V and 0 bases from J, with 13 bases between. Per germline, CDR1 MNHEY and CDR2 SVGAGI. The CDR3 length is 15 residues. CDR3 DNA sequence: TGTGCCAGCAGCAAACAGAGTTATAGCACAGATACGCAGTATTTT. Its translation: CASSKQSYSTDTQYF.

The chain uses TRBV27 and TRBJ2-5; D may be TRBD1 or TRBD2 (5 bases each). This CDR3 region has 16 residues. Trimming took 6 bases from V and 2 from J, leaving 19 bases between them. In germline, CDR1 is MNHEY, CDR2 SMNVEV (reference sequence). Written as DNA, the CDR3 is TGTGCCAGCAGCCGGATAGGGGCAGGGAGACAAGAGACCCAGTACTTC. Translating gives CASSRIGAGRQETQYF.

The CDR3 DNA reads as TGTGCCAGCTCACCACCGAGCGGGAGCGCCGGGGAGCTGTTTTTT. Its translation: CASSPPSGSAGELFF. The chain employs TRBV18 and TRBJ2-2, with TRBD2 matching 8 bases. Trimming cost V 0 bases and J 6 bases; bases outside gene matches: 3. This CDR3 spans 15 amino acids. Looked up from germline, CDR1 is KGHSH and CDR2 is LQKENI.

This sequence joins TRBV7-9 and TRBJ1-4; no clear D. Looked up from germline, CDR1 is SEHNR and CDR2 is FQNEAQ (reference sequence). Trimming removed 3 bases from V and 5 bases from J, with 13 bases in between. The CDR3 consists of 15 residues. In nucleotides, the CDR3 is TGTGCCAGCAGCTTCACCGGGATCTCCAATGAAAAACTGTTTTTT. Encoded protein: CASSFTGISNEKLFF.

The gene calls are TRBV2 and TRBJ1-2, with D uncertain. CDR1 and CDR2 (germline): SNHLY, FYNNEI. The CDR3 is 12 amino acids. The V end lost 7 bases, the J end lost 8 bases, and 14 bases lay between the germline ends. In DNA, the CDR3 is TGTGCCAGCAATACGGCCGGGATGGGCTACACCTTC. Its translation is CASNTAGMGYTF.

The chain employs TRBV6-6 and TRBJ1-1; tentative D call: TRBD1 (6 bases). The ends were cut back, 6 bases at V and 6 bases at J, with 11 bases in the middle. There are 12 residues in the CDR3. Germline CDR1 reads MNHNY; CDR2 reads SVGAGI (reference sequence). DNA for the CDR3: TGTGCCAGCAGCACAGGGCGGTCTGAAGCTTTCTTT. This gives the protein CASSTGRSEAFF.

The chain has TRBV11-3 and TRBJ2-4; no clear D. The CDR3 spans 15 residues. From germline, CDR1 is SGHNT and CDR2 YENEEA. Trimming stripped 4 bases from V and 3 bases from J, with 13 bases between. The CDR3 sequence is CASSSNPLGKNIQYF. Written as DNA, the CDR3 is TGTGCCAGCAGCTCGAACCCACTTGGCAAAAACATTCAGTACTTC.

In this sample, this clone turned up once. The CDR3 loop reads CASSPLGGLAKNIQYF. CDR3 bases: TGTGCCAGCAGTCCCCTCGGGGGGTTAGCCAAAAACATTCAGTACTTC. V usage is TRBV27 and J usage is TRBJ2-4; 7 nucleotides align to TRBD2. The length of the CDR3 is 16 residues. V lost 5 bases and J lost 0; bases outside the gene matches: 7. Germline CDR1 and CDR2: MNHEY and SMNVEV (reference sequence).

The V call is TRBV4-1, the J call TRBJ1-5; D unclear. Germline V lookup: CDR1 MGHRA, CDR2 YSYEKL. This CDR3 is built from 14 residues. Trimming took 1 base from V and 9 from J, leaving 13 bases between them. CDR3 region: CASSQVGGRAPQHF. DNA for the CDR3: TGCGCCAGCAGCCAAGTCGGAGGGAGAGCGCCCCAGCATTTT.

This clone was found once. V gene TRBV5-4 combines with J gene TRBJ2-2, with TRBD1 identical over 9 bases. In germline, CDR1 is SGHNT, CDR2 YYREEE (reference sequence). The CDR3 extends over 16 amino acids. V was clipped by 5 bases and J by 4 bases; unmatched bases: 9. The CDR3 loop is CASRFGGQGGTGELFF. CDR3 DNA: TGTGCCAGCAGATTCGGGGGACAGGGAGGCACCGGGGAGCTGTTTTTT.

The V call is TRBV9, the J call TRBJ2-5, with 7 bases aligning to TRBD1. In germline, CDR1 is SGDLS, CDR2 YYNGEE. V lost 0 bases to trimming and J lost 5 bases; unmatched junction nucleotides: 13. CDR3 length: 17 amino acids. The CDR3 nucleotides read TGTGCCAGCAGCGTAGCTTTGTTCGGACAGGATGACGAGACCCAGTACTTC. It yields the protein CASSVALFGQDDETQYF.

The rearrangement joins TRBV19 to TRBJ1-2; TRBD1 agrees at 10 bases. V shed 3 bases and J 8 bases; nucleotides not matched to a gene: 9. From germline, CDR1 is LNHDA and CDR2 SQIVND (reference sequence). The CDR3 spans 15 residues. CDR3 DNA sequence: TGTGCCAGTAGTATCGGACAGGGGGTGCCCCGCGGCTACACCTTC. Protein product: CASSIGQGVPRGYTF.

Concerning this clone itself: Other DNA variants within this sample encode the same CDR3. This chain links TRBV20-1 with TRBJ2-5; D is unresolved. V lost 3 bases to trimming and J lost 3 bases, with 5 bases between them. Per germline, CDR1 DFQATT and CDR2 SNEGSKA (reference sequence). The CDR3 runs to 11 residues. The CDR3 is CSASGEETQYF. The CDR3 DNA sequence: TGCAGTGCTAGCGGAGAAGAGACCCAGTACTTC.

The rearrangement uses TRBV7-3 and TRBJ2-1; 10 bases map to TRBD2. There are 16 residues in the CDR3. V trimming: 1 base; J trimming: 7 bases; junction bases outside the gene matches: 7. Germline V CDR1 and CDR2: SGHTA, FQGTGA. The CDR3 DNA reads TGTGCCAGCAGCTTAAGTGTAGCGGGAGGTCTAAATGAGCAGTTCTTC. It encodes CASSLSVAGGLNEQFF.

Concerning this clone itself: This specimen includes other DNA sequences encoding the same CDR3. The rearrangement uses TRBV5-1 and TRBJ1-5; perhaps TRBD1 as D (6 bases). V shed 1 base and J shed 5 bases, with 10 bases lying between them. From germline, CDR1 is SGHRS and CDR2 YFSETQ. The length of the CDR3 is 14 residues. CDR3 loop: CASSLFGGDQPQHF. CDR3 DNA: TGCGCCAGCAGCTTGTTCGGGGGCGATCAGCCCCAGCATTTT.

The chain couples TRBV23-1 to TRBJ1-2; tentatively, D is TRBD1 (5 bases). TRBV23-1 is noted as an ORF with a role that remains uncertain. The CDR3 contains 15 residues. V lost 3 bases, J lost 4 bases, and 15 bases lay in between. The CDR3, as DNA: TGCGCCAGCAGTCATCCACACCGGGACTGCTATGGCTACACCTTC. Its translation: CASSHPHRDCYGYTF.

In this sample, this clone turned up once. The chain joins TRBV2 to TRBJ1-1, with 10 positions matching TRBD1. This CDR3 spans 17 amino acids. J was trimmed by 3 bases and V by 3 bases; bases with no gene match: 10. From germline, CDR1 is SNHLY and CDR2 FYNNEI. In DNA form, the CDR3 reads TGTGCCAGCAGTGAGCGGGGACAGGGGCCCCCCCACACTGAAGCTTTCTTT. Translation gives CASSERGQGPPHTEAFF.

This chain uses TRBV10-2 with TRBJ1-5; 9 bases are a match to TRBD1. This CDR3 has 16 residues. Germline V gene lookup returns CDR1 WSHSY and CDR2 SAAADI. J gave up 5 bases and V 10 bases, and 15 bases lay outside the gene matches. The CDR3 is CATQQGAGYFYQPQHF. The CDR3 DNA sequence: TGCGCCACCCAACAGGGGGCGGGTTATTTCTATCAGCCCCAGCATTTT.

This chain joins TRBV16 and TRBJ2-4; TRBD2 might be the D (5 bases). Trimming removed 3 bases at V and 0 bases at J, with 9 bases between. CDR1 is KGHSY and CDR2 is FQNENV in the germline V gene. CDR3 length: 15 residues. The CDR3 is CASSQGSLAKNIQYF. The CDR3 region has the DNA TGTGCCAGCAGCCAGGGGAGTTTAGCCAAAAACATTCAGTACTTC.

The V gene is TRBV29-1, the J gene TRBJ2-7; TRBD1 is a possible D gene (5 bases). The V end lost 4 bases, the J end lost 3 bases, and 7 bases lay between the germline ends. CDR1 is SQVTM, CDR2 ANQGSEA, per germline. The CDR3 runs 11 residues. The CDR3 nucleotides read TGCAGCGTTGTTACAGGCTACGAGCAGTACTTC. It codes for CSVVTGYEQYF.

This rearrangement joins TRBV28 to TRBJ2-5; possible D gene TRBD2, 6 bases. The CDR3 has 13 amino acids. Trimming took off 6 bases at V and 7 bases at J, with 15 bases between the two ends. Germline V gene lookup returns CDR1 MDHEN and CDR2 SYDVKM. The CDR3 here is CASRSTWRGTQYF. CDR3 bases: TGTGCCAGCAGATCTACCTGGAGGGGGACCCAGTACTTC.

The chain employs TRBV4-1 and TRBJ2-7; 8 nucleotides align to TRBD1. The J segment lost 3 bases and the V segment lost 1 base, leaving 8 bases of the junction unmatched. Germline V gene data show CDR1 as MGHRA and CDR2 as YSYEKL. CDR3 length equals 16 residues. CDR3 sequence (DNA): TGCGCCAGCAGCCAAGGGGTTGCCGGACAGGGCTACGAGCAGTACTTC. It is translated as CASSQGVAGQGYEQYF.

The J gene is TRBJ1-2, the V gene TRBV7-9; no clear D. The CDR3 is 14 amino acids. In germline, CDR1 is SEHNR, CDR2 FQNEAQ (reference sequence). The V end lost 2 bases, the J end lost 8 bases, and 15 bases lay between the germline ends. The CDR3 coding sequence is TGTGCCAGCAGCTTAAACGGCCGATCTCGCGGCTACACCTTC. It translates to CASSLNGRSRGYTF. Full variable domain (rest looked up from reference TRBV7-9 and TRBJ1-2): DTGVSQNPRHKITKRGQNVTFRCDPISEHNRLYWYRQTLGQGPEFLTYFQNEAQLEKSRLLSDRFSAERPKGSFSTLEIQRTEQGDSAMYLCASSLNGRSRGYTFGSGTRLTVV.

The V call is TRBV4-1, the J call TRBJ2-2; 7 bases fit TRBD1. Looked up from germline, CDR1 is MGHRA and CDR2 is YSYEKL. V dropped 3 bases and J dropped 7; count of bases not matched to a gene: 8. This CDR3 comprises 15 residues. CDR3 sequence: CASSQADRVNGELFF. The DNA for the CDR3 is TGCGCCAGCAGCCAGGCCGACAGGGTTAACGGGGAGCTGTTTTTT.